One sample yielded the 16 T cell receptor beta chains listed below, sequenced in a study of OX40 agonist ivuxolimab in advanced cancers. Measured with immunoSEQ multiplex PCR; TCRdb has only the in-frame clones, and not every one. The data show 75,000 to 95,000 clones, with around 92% seen just once and about 9.1% held by the top ten. Material: CD4+ or CD8+ T cells sorted from blood, obtained in a trial of the OX40 agonist ivuxolimab. All receptors derive from an adult with an advanced solid tumor such as melanoma, head and neck, liver or kidney cancer.

V is TRBV19 and J is TRBJ2-1, with 9 bases fitting TRBD1. Germline values: CDR1 LNHDA, CDR2 SQIVND (reference sequence). The CDR3 totals 16 residues. With 4 bases clipped from V and 4 bases from J, the junction kept 8 bases outside the gene matches. The CDR3 sequence is CASSTLKGQGYNEQFF. As DNA, the CDR3 is TGTGCCAGTAGTACCCTGAAGGGACAGGGTTACAATGAGCAGTTCTTC.

This clone came up once. J is TRBJ2-3 and V is TRBV28, with TRBD1 matching over 7 bases. Germline CDR1 reads MDHEN; CDR2 reads SYDVKM. The CDR3 consists of 15 residues. The junction had 10 bases not matched to a gene; V was cut back by 6 bases and J by 4 bases. The CDR3 reads CASSLNLQGADTQYF. CDR3 in DNA: TGTGCCAGCAGCCTAAATTTGCAGGGGGCAGATACGCAGTATTTT.

The J gene is TRBJ1-5, the V gene TRBV18; D uncertain. Trimming left V 3 bases short and J 6 bases short, with 15 bases between. Germline V gene data show CDR1 as KGHSH and CDR2 as LQKENI. The CDR3 loop spans 15 amino acids. CDR3 in DNA: TGTGCCAGCTCACCCCAGGACGGGATGATTCAGCCCCAGCATTTT. Protein product: CASSPQDGMIQPQHF.

The gene calls are TRBV7-2 and TRBJ2-3; D remains unclear. Deletions cut 4 bases from V and 2 bases from J, with 4 bases between. This CDR3 is 12 amino acids long. The germline CDR1 and CDR2 sequences are SGHTA and FQGNSA. CDR3: CASSSFTDTQYF. In DNA, the CDR3 is TGTGCCAGCAGCTCCTTCACAGATACGCAGTATTTT.

In nucleotides, the CDR3 is TGTGCCAGCAGTACCCTGACAGGGCTTTACAATGAGCAGTTCTTC. This encodes CASSTLTGLYNEQFF. The J gene is TRBJ2-1, the V gene TRBV6-1; 7 nucleotides agree with TRBD1. The CDR3 consists of 15 residues. From germline, CDR1 is MNHNS and CDR2 SASEGT. The ends lost 5 bases at V and 4 bases at J; junction bases unmatched: 8.

V and J are TRBV4-2 and TRBJ2-5; no clear D gene. In germline, CDR1 is LGHNA, CDR2 YNFKEQ. CDR3 length equals 15 residues. The germline V and J ends were trimmed by 0 bases and 2 bases, with 10 bases remaining between them. The CDR3 loop is CASSQDIQRQETQYF. The CDR3, as DNA: TGTGCCAGCAGCCAAGATATCCAGCGTCAAGAGACCCAGTACTTC.

This rearrangement joins TRBV7-9 to TRBJ2-7, with TRBD1 matching over 9 bases. The CDR3 runs 15 residues. CDR1 SEHNR and CDR2 FQNEAQ come from the germline V gene (reference sequence). The V segment lost 5 bases and the J segment 5 bases; nucleotides outside the gene matches: 10. DNA of the CDR3: TGTGCCAGCAGCCCGACATCGGACAGGGGCCACGAGCAGTACTTC. Amino acid sequence: CASSPTSDRGHEQYF.

J is TRBJ1-2 and V is TRBV28; 10 positions match TRBD1. V gave up 8 bases and J gave up 1 base; unmatched junction bases: 4. The CDR3 has 14 amino acids. Germline assignment: CDR1 MDHEN and CDR2 SYDVKM. For the CDR3, the DNA is TGTGCCAGCGGATGGGACAGGGGTAACTATGGCTACACCTTC. It is translated as CASGWDRGNYGYTF.

The V gene is TRBV5-6, the J gene TRBJ1-5; D not resolved. The CDR3 sequence is 15 residues long. Trimming pared 1 base from V and 2 bases from J, leaving 10 bases between. In germline, CDR1 is SGHDT, CDR2 YYEEEE. The CDR3 DNA reads TGTGCCAGCAGCTTGTTGCAAGGTGGCAATCAGCCCCAGCATTTT. Residues: CASSLLQGGNQPQHF.

The chain combines TRBV5-1 with TRBJ2-5; D is possibly TRBD2 (5 bases). CDR1 and CDR2 from the germline V gene are SGHRS and YFSETQ. CDR3 length: 12 amino acids. The V end lost 4 bases, the J end lost 3 bases, and 7 bases lay between the germline ends. The CDR3 DNA is TGCGCCAGCAGCCCGGAGGAAGAGACCCAGTACTTC. It encodes CASSPEEETQYF.

The rearrangement uses TRBV7-6 and TRBJ2-5; D uncertain. Germline CDR1 reads SGHVS; CDR2 reads FNYEAQ. This CDR3 comprises 15 residues. V was trimmed by 5 bases and J by 0 bases, leaving 13 bases between them. CDR3 bases: TGTGCCAGCAGCGCCCACGGACCCTACCAAGAGACCCAGTACTTC. Amino acid sequence: CASSAHGPYQETQYF.

The rearrangement joins TRBV7-3 to TRBJ1-6, with D maybe TRBD1 (6 bases). In germline, CDR1 is SGHTA, CDR2 FQGTGA. CDR3 size: 14 residues. Trimming cost V 6 bases and J 3 bases, with 9 bases left between them. The CDR3 region is CASSHRDYNSPLHF. The CDR3 bases are TGTGCCAGCAGTCACAGGGACTATAATTCACCCCTCCACTTT. Combining the CDR3 with reference TRBV7-3 and TRBJ1-6 gives the whole variable domain GAGVSQTPSNKVTEKGKYVELRCDPISGHTALYWYRQSLGQGPEFLIYFQGTGAADDSGLPNDRFFAVRPEGSVSTLKIQRTERGDSAVYLCASSHRDYNSPLHFGNGTRLTVT.

The chain recombines TRBV18 with TRBJ1-1; unclear D gene. In germline, CDR1 is KGHSH, CDR2 LQKENI. Trimming cost V 4 bases and J 0 bases, with 6 bases left between them. The CDR3 has 13 residues. The CDR3 spells CASSLSMNTEAFF. CDR3 coding DNA: TGTGCCAGCTCACTTAGTATGAACACTGAAGCTTTCTTT.

J is TRBJ2-1 and V is TRBV9, with 7 bases matching TRBD2. The CDR3 extends over 16 amino acids. The V segment lost 0 bases and the J segment 2 bases; nucleotides outside the gene matches: 5. CDR1 and CDR2 from the germline V gene are SGDLS and YYNGEE. The CDR3 is CASSVGVGTTYNEQFF. The CDR3 DNA sequence: TGTGCCAGCAGCGTAGGGGTAGGGACTACCTACAATGAGCAGTTCTTC.

The rearrangement joins TRBV15 to TRBJ1-4, with a possible D match to TRBD1 (5 bases). V was pared by 3 bases and J by 10 bases, with 12 bases between. Germline V gene data show CDR1 as LNHNV and CDR2 as YYDKDF (reference sequence). CDR3 size: 13 residues. CDR3 in amino acids: CATSSSYRGKLFF. The CDR3 nucleotides read TGTGCCACCAGCAGTTCTTATAGGGGAAAACTGTTTTTT.

The chain joins TRBV6-1 to TRBJ2-7; no clear D. The CDR3 is made up of 15 amino acids. From germline, CDR1 is MNHNS and CDR2 SASEGT. V was pared by 3 bases and J by 0 bases, with 12 bases between. Here the CDR3 reads CASSDQTAYSYEQYF. The CDR3, as DNA: TGTGCCAGCAGTGATCAGACTGCCTACTCCTACGAGCAGTACTTC.